This T cell receptor (beta chain) was retrieved from a study of cytomegalovirus exposure and HLA in healthy donors. Study results and caveats: Later genetic work tied a missense DCLRE1C variant to beta-chain V and J trimming. The later analysis indicated that the majority of CMV-associated TCR beta chains appeared HLA-restricted.

Amplification used 60 Vbeta primers and 13 Jbeta primers. TCRdb's table, derived via immunoSEQ multiplex PCR, lists solely in-frame clones and lacks some. The table lists 80,000 to 100,000 clones, 55% to 70% of them singletons. This clone was counted a single time. Its target is not known. The sample was PBMCs. This TCR was recovered from a woman in her thirties or forties in good health and CMV-seropositive.

The CDR3, as DNA: TGTGCCAGCAGTTGGGGGGCTGGAAACACCATATATTTT. This gives the protein CASSWGAGNTIYF. The rearrangement uses TRBV28 and TRBJ1-3, with D possibly matching TRBD1 (5 bases). The V end was cut by 4 bases, the J end by 2 bases, with 6 bases between. This CDR3 region has 13 residues. Germline V CDR1 and CDR2: MDHEN, SYDVKM.